The rows below give T cell receptor beta chains drawn from one sample of a study of response to subunit inactivated influenza vaccine. Each CDR3 protein gets one entry after TCRdb re-called the RT-PCR reads with MiXCR. The sample holds over 800,000 distinct CDR3 sequences, 21% seen once. This sample comprised PBMCs from blood, obtained 5 to 6 days after vaccination. These TCRs come from a man between 50 and 59 years old who received an inactivated influenza vaccine. The CDR3 runs from the conserved cysteine through the conserved F or W. A D gene is named only where the DNA matches it firmly. Some rows have no size entry. The others give once, few or many, or a class for an expanded clone.

NA | TRBJ2-7 | TRBV24-1 | TRBD2 | CATSPGLAVSEQYF | TGTGCCACCAGCCCGGGACTAGCGGTTTCCGAGCAGTACTTC
few | TRBJ2-3 | TRBV10-3 | TRBD2 | CAISEGLAGGTDTQYF | TGTGCCATCAGTGAGGGACTAGCGGGGGGTACAGATACGCAGTATTTT
NA | TRBJ2-2 | TRBV3-1 | NA | CASSQSGELFF | TGTGCCAGCAGCCAGTCCGGGGAGCTGTTTTTT
many | TRBJ2-5 | TRBV12-3/TRBV12-4 | TRBD1 | CASSLGQKETQYF | TGTGCCAGCAGTTTGGGACAGAAAGAGACCCAGTACTTC
NA | TRBJ2-3 | TRBV29-1 | TRBD2 | CSVRALGGMSTDTQYF | TGCAGCGTGCGAGCGTTGGGGGGGATGAGCACAGATACGCAGTATTTT
many | TRBJ1-2 | TRBV20-1 | NA | CSASPGDYGYTF | TGCAGTGCTAGTCCCGGGGACTATGGCTACACCTTC
few | TRBJ1-5 | TRBV29-1 | TRBD1 | CSVELVDRGPNQPQHF | TGCAGCGTTGAACTAGTCGACAGGGGACCCAATCAGCCCCAGCATTTT
NA | TRBJ2-4 | TRBV15 | NA | CATSRDLVPKNIQYF | TGTGCCACCAGCAGAGATTTGGTACCCAAAAACATTCAGTACTTC
NA | TRBJ1-2 | TRBV4-1 | NA | CASSQDQWYIEVYGYTF | TGCGCCAGCAGCCAAGATCAATGGTACATTGAAGTCTATGGCTACACCTTC
once | TRBJ2-7 | TRBV29-1 | TRBD1 | CSVRDRSHSYEQYF | TGCAGCGTTCGGGACAGGTCCCATTCCTACGAGCAGTACTTC
few | TRBJ2-7 | TRBV5-1 | NA | CASRPGNPVGGEQYF | TGCGCCAGCAGGCCGGGAAATCCCGTGGGGGGCGAGCAGTACTTC
few | TRBJ2-1 | TRBV9 | NA | CASSSNSYIGNEQFF | TGTGCCAGCAGCTCCAATAGCTATATCGGCAATGAGCAGTTCTTC
few | TRBJ1-5 | TRBV20-1 | NA | CSARRGDGGPQHF | TGCAGTGCTAGACGAGGGGATGGGGGGCCCCAGCATTTT
once | TRBJ2-1 | TRBV6-2/TRBV6-3 | TRBD2 | CASRASGSNEQFF | TGTGCCAGCAGGGCTAGCGGGAGTAATGAGCAGTTCTTC
NA | TRBJ2-3 | TRBV9 | NA | CASSPLPGYTDTQYF | TGTGCCAGCAGCCCCCTCCCGGGGTACACAGATACGCAGTATTTT
NA | TRBJ2-5 | TRBV6-5 | TRBD2 | CASSYRFSDSGDSETQYF | TGTGCCAGCAGTTACCGGTTTTCGGATAGCGGGGATTCAGAGACCCAGTACTTC
NA | TRBJ2-2 | TRBV6-5 | TRBD1 | CASSYSGQGTTGELFF | TGTGCCAGCAGTTACTCGGGACAGGGAACCACCGGGGAGCTGTTTTTT
NA | TRBJ1-3 | TRBV6-1 | NA | CASSRGGFAGNTIYF | TGTGCCAGCAGCCGGGGGGGGTTTGCCGGAAACACCATATATTTT
many | TRBJ2-7 | TRBV5-1 | TRBD2 | CASSLLAGAGYEQYF | TGCGCCAGCAGCTTGCTAGCGGGAGCTGGCTACGAGCAGTACTTC
few | TRBJ2-1 | TRBV6-2/TRBV6-3 | NA | CASSYSTGGQFF | TGTGCCAGCAGTTACTCTACTGGGGGGCAGTTCTTC
few | TRBJ2-1 | TRBV6-1 | TRBD1 | CASRKNRGNNNEQFF | TGTGCCAGCAGAAAAAACAGGGGCAACAACAATGAGCAGTTCTTC
few | TRBJ2-1 | TRBV6-5 | TRBD2 | CASSYATLAGGYNEQFF | TGTGCCAGCAGTTACGCCACTTTAGCGGGGGGATACAATGAGCAGTTCTTC
few | TRBJ2-1 | TRBV7-2 | TRBD2 | CASSLERGSFNEQFF | TGTGCCAGCAGCTTAGAACGCGGGAGTTTCAATGAGCAGTTCTTC